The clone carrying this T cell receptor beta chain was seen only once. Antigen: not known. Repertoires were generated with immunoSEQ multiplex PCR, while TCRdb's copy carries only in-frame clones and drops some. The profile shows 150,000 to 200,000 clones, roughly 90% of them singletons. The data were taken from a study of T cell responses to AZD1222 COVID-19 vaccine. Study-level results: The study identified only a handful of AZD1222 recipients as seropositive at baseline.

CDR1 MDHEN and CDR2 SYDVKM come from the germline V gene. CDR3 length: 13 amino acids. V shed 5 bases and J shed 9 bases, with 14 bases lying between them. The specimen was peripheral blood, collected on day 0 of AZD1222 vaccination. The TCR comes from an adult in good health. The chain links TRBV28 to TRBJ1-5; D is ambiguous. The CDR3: CASSDPFRGPQHF. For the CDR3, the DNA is TGTGCCAGCAGTGATCCTTTCCGGGGGCCCCAGCATTTT.